This note documents a single T cell receptor beta chain sequence. What it recognizes is unknown. The germline gene is not matched at one end of the junction; a read error may be the cause. Assay: immunoSEQ multiplex PCR; the TCRdb copy retains only in-frame clones and omits some. The sample consists of about 1.5 million clones, 95% to 99% of them appearing once. Germline values: CDR1 KGHSH, CDR2 LQKENI. This CDR3 region has 14 residues. This entry is derived from a study of shared clonotypes between healthy human individuals. The study, taken as a whole, reports: Some clonotypes were shared by all four sorted-subset donors, while others were not shared. The non-shared ones had lower generation probabilities than the shared ones. Limitation of the genetic and exposure-history diversity represented came from the few donors.

This TCR came from a man aged 25 to 45 in good health. Sample: naive CD4+ T cells sorted from blood. Subset denoted: CD45RA+ positively selected. The V and J genes are TRBV18 and TRBJ2-7; the match to TRBD1 covers 7 bases. The CDR3 DNA sequence: TGTGCCAGCTCACCAACAAGTCTGACAGGGATTCGAAACTTC. Residues: CASSPTSLTGIRNF. The full variable domain, completed using reference TRBV18 and TRBJ2-7, is NAGVMQNPRHLVRRRGQEARLRCSPMKGHSHVYWYRQLPEEGLKFMVYLQKENIIDESGMPKERFSAEFPKEGPSILRIQQVVRGDSAAYFCASSPTSLTGIRNFGPGTRLTVT.